Listed below are T cell receptor beta chains from one sample, sequenced in a study of T cells after yellow fever vaccination. TCRdb passed the 5' RACE reads through MiXCR, listing each CDR3 protein once. Of approximately 160,000 distinct CDR3 sequences listed, approximately 10% are singletons. Sequences were derived from CD8+ T cells sorted from PBMCs, sampled 45 days after the yellow fever booster vaccination. Receptor source: a man aged 18-30 years who received the YFV17D yellow fever vaccine. CDR3s include the opening cysteine and the closing phenylalanine or tryptophan. The D gene is left open where the match is weak. A clone size is listed for some rows: how often the clone was seen (once, few, many), or a class if it is expanded.

abundance: .
j_gene: TRBJ1-2
d_gene: TRBD1
v_gene: TRBV28
CDR3nt: TGTGCCAGCAGTTTTGGGAATGACAGGGTTGGCTACACCTTC
CDR3aa: CASSFGNDRVGYTF

abundance: many
j_gene: TRBJ2-3
d_gene: TRBD2
v_gene: TRBV6-6
CDR3nt: TGTGCCAGCAGTCCAGGGAGTCGCGGGGGGGCCTCAGATACGCAGTATTTT
CDR3aa: CASSPGSRGGASDTQYF

abundance: many
j_gene: TRBJ2-1
d_gene: .
v_gene: TRBV6-2/TRBV6-3
CDR3nt: TGTGCCAGCAGTTACCGGGACCACTCCTACAATGAGCAGTTCTTC
CDR3aa: CASSYRDHSYNEQFF

abundance: .
j_gene: TRBJ2-5
d_gene: TRBD2
v_gene: TRBV4-3
CDR3nt: TGCGCCAGCAGCCAAGTAGCGGGGGCGTGGGAGACCCAGTACTTC
CDR3aa: CASSQVAGAWETQYF

abundance: .
j_gene: TRBJ2-1
d_gene: TRBD2
v_gene: TRBV7-2
CDR3nt: TGTGCCAGCAGCTTAAGCGGGGCGAGCTCCTACAATGAGCAGTTCTTC
CDR3aa: CASSLSGASSYNEQFF

abundance: many
j_gene: TRBJ2-2
d_gene: .
v_gene: TRBV24-1
CDR3nt: TGTGCCACCAGTGAGACCTCGAACACCGGGGAGCTGTTTTTT
CDR3aa: CATSETSNTGELFF

abundance: .
j_gene: TRBJ2-5
d_gene: TRBD2
v_gene: TRBV7-9
CDR3nt: TGTGCCAGCAGCTCATACCAGGGAGGGGAGACCCAGTACTTC
CDR3aa: CASSSYQGGETQYF

abundance: few
j_gene: TRBJ2-7
d_gene: .
v_gene: TRBV9
CDR3nt: TGTGCCAGCAGCGTAGCTGGAGAGAACTACGAGCAGTACTTC
CDR3aa: CASSVAGENYEQYF

abundance: .
j_gene: TRBJ1-2
d_gene: .
v_gene: TRBV11-2
CDR3nt: TGTGCCAGCAGGCCTCCGGGACGGAACTATGGCTACACCTTC
CDR3aa: CASRPPGRNYGYTF

abundance: .
j_gene: TRBJ2-4
d_gene: .
v_gene: TRBV7-2
CDR3nt: TGTGCCAGCAGCTTAGCGTTTGACGGAATGGCAAACCAGTACTTC
CDR3aa: CASSLAFDGMANQYF

abundance: many
j_gene: TRBJ2-1
d_gene: .
v_gene: TRBV10-3
CDR3nt: TGTGCCATCAGGAACAACAGGGCCTACAATGAGCAGTTCTTC
CDR3aa: CAIRNNRAYNEQFF

abundance: .
j_gene: TRBJ2-7
d_gene: .
v_gene: TRBV3-1
CDR3nt: TGTGCCAGCAGCCAAGCGGGCGTCAGGGGAATAGGGTGGAACTCCTACGAGCAGTACTTC
CDR3aa: CASSQAGVRGIGWNSYEQYF

abundance: .
j_gene: TRBJ1-2
d_gene: .
v_gene: TRBV7-9
CDR3nt: TGTGCCAGCAGCTTAGGGGGAAGGGAGAACAGCTACACCTTC
CDR3aa: CASSLGGRENSYTF

abundance: .
j_gene: TRBJ2-1
d_gene: .
v_gene: TRBV6-5
CDR3nt: TGTGCCAGCAGTCCGGGTCCCATCTACAATGAGCAGTTCTTC
CDR3aa: CASSPGPIYNEQFF

abundance: few
j_gene: TRBJ1-1
d_gene: TRBD1
v_gene: TRBV4-1
CDR3nt: TGCGCCAGCAGCCCAGGGACAGGGGGCGAAGGGATGAACACTGAAGCTTTCTTT
CDR3aa: CASSPGTGGEGMNTEAFF

abundance: few
j_gene: TRBJ2-7
d_gene: .
v_gene: TRBV5-1
CDR3nt: TGCGCCAGCAGCTCAGGGCTTTTCTACGAGCAGTACTTC
CDR3aa: CASSSGLFYEQYF

abundance: few
j_gene: TRBJ2-3
d_gene: .
v_gene: TRBV7-9
CDR3nt: TGTGCCAGCAGCTTAGGGTCTGCTCCAGATACGCAGTATTTT
CDR3aa: CASSLGSAPDTQYF

abundance: few
j_gene: TRBJ2-1
d_gene: .
v_gene: TRBV29-1
CDR3nt: TGCAGCGTTGAAGATCTTAAGAATGAGCAGTTCTTC
CDR3aa: CSVEDLKNEQFF

abundance: .
j_gene: TRBJ1-1
d_gene: TRBD1
v_gene: TRBV7-3
CDR3nt: TGTGCCAGCAGCTTAACGGCAGGGGGCATCACTGAAGCTTTCTTT
CDR3aa: CASSLTAGGITEAFF

abundance: many
j_gene: TRBJ2-7
d_gene: TRBD1
v_gene: TRBV9
CDR3nt: TGTGCCAGCAGCCGGGGAGGACAGGGGACCTACGAGCAGTACTTC
CDR3aa: CASSRGGQGTYEQYF

abundance: .
j_gene: TRBJ1-5
d_gene: TRBD1
v_gene: TRBV13
CDR3nt: TGTGCCAGCAGCTTAAACAGGGGCGGACAGCCCCAGCATTTT
CDR3aa: CASSLNRGGQPQHF

abundance: .
j_gene: TRBJ2-5
d_gene: .
v_gene: TRBV7-6
CDR3nt: TGTGCCAGCAGATCGGACTTACTAGCTCAAGAGACCCAGTACTTC
CDR3aa: CASRSDLLAQETQYF

abundance: few
j_gene: TRBJ1-5
d_gene: .
v_gene: TRBV6-5
CDR3nt: TGTGCCAGCAGCCCCGAGGTCAGGATCCAGCCCCAGCATTTT
CDR3aa: CASSPEVRIQPQHF

abundance: .
j_gene: TRBJ1-6
d_gene: .
v_gene: TRBV27
CDR3nt: TGTGCCAGCAGTTTGTTCTCCCAGGGGCAAACTTATAATTCACCCCTCCACTTT
CDR3aa: CASSLFSQGQTYNSPLHF

abundance: few
j_gene: TRBJ2-3
d_gene: TRBD2
v_gene: TRBV12-3/TRBV12-4
CDR3nt: TGTGCCAGCAGTGGGGCCTCGCGGGGGAGCACAGATACGCAGTATTTT
CDR3aa: CASSGASRGSTDTQYF

abundance: .
j_gene: TRBJ2-7
d_gene: TRBD1
v_gene: TRBV6-5
CDR3nt: TGTGCCTCCGCAGTTAGAGGGGACAGCGACCGCGAGCAGTACTTC
CDR3aa: CASAVRGDSDREQYF

abundance: few
j_gene: TRBJ1-4
d_gene: .
v_gene: TRBV9
CDR3nt: TGTGCCAGCAGCGCGACAGTTAATGAAAAACTGTTTTTT
CDR3aa: CASSATVNEKLFF

abundance: few
j_gene: TRBJ2-1
d_gene: TRBD1
v_gene: TRBV28
CDR3nt: TGTGCCAGCAGGCCAGAGGGGGCAGGGGGTGAGCAGTTCTTC
CDR3aa: CASRPEGAGGEQFF

abundance: few
j_gene: TRBJ2-5
d_gene: .
v_gene: TRBV13
CDR3nt: TGTGCCAGCAGCGCCGGTTTTGGCGTAGAAGAGACCCAGTACTTC
CDR3aa: CASSAGFGVEETQYF

abundance: few
j_gene: TRBJ2-1
d_gene: .
v_gene: TRBV11-2
CDR3nt: TGTGCCAGCAGCTCCCCACCTCAGGGATTAAACTACAATGAGCAGTTCTTC
CDR3aa: CASSSPPQGLNYNEQFF

abundance: .
j_gene: TRBJ2-7
d_gene: .
v_gene: TRBV9
CDR3nt: TGTGCCAGCAGCGACCGGGACGGAAGCTCCTACGAGCAGTACTTC
CDR3aa: CASSDRDGSSYEQYF

abundance: .
j_gene: TRBJ2-3
d_gene: .
v_gene: TRBV4-3
CDR3nt: TGCGCCAGCAGCCAAGATAGGGGGTGGTGGTCCGATACGCAGTATTTT
CDR3aa: CASSQDRGWWSDTQYF